This is a list of T cell receptor beta chains from one sample in a study of T cell changes during pregnancy in multiple sclerosis. Sequencing was performed with immunoSEQ multiplex PCR; in TCRdb, only in-frame clones are kept and a portion is missing. The table has approximately 34,000 clones, 92% seen once; the top ten hold 0.4% to 0.6%. The specimen comprised CD4+ T cells from peripheral blood mononuclear cells, sampled after pregnancy. The receptors stem from a female donor with multiple sclerosis, enrolled in a pregnancy study. The CDR3 runs from the conserved cysteine through the conserved F or W. Fields, in order: J gene, clone size, D gene, V gene, CDR3 DNA, CDR3 protein. The D gene is left open where the match is weak. A row's size may be missing; if present it is once, few, many or a size class.

j_call: TRBJ2-7; clone_size: NA; d_call: NA; v_call: TRBV10-3; cdr3_nt: TGTGCCATCAGCCCCGGAGTGGCCCTCTACGAGCAGTACTTC; cdr3_aa: CAISPGVALYEQYF
j_call: TRBJ2-5; clone_size: NA; d_call: TRBD2; v_call: TRBV11-2; cdr3_nt: TGTGCCAGCAGCTGGACTAGCGGGGAAGAGACCCAGTACTTC; cdr3_aa: CASSWTSGEETQYF
j_call: TRBJ2-1; clone_size: NA; d_call: NA; v_call: TRBV7-9; cdr3_nt: TGTGCCAGCAGCTTAAGTGAGGTGGATGAGCAGTTCTTC; cdr3_aa: CASSLSEVDEQFF
j_call: TRBJ2-7; clone_size: NA; d_call: TRBD1; v_call: TRBV6-5; cdr3_nt: TGTGCCAGCAAGGAAAAGGGGACAGGGGGCGACGAGCAGTACTTC; cdr3_aa: CASKEKGTGGDEQYF
j_call: TRBJ1-3; clone_size: NA; d_call: NA; v_call: TRBV6-1; cdr3_nt: TGTGCCAGCGGGCAGGGGTTTACTGGAAACACCATATATTTT; cdr3_aa: CASGQGFTGNTIYF
j_call: TRBJ2-2; clone_size: NA; d_call: TRBD2; v_call: TRBV7-2; cdr3_nt: TGTGCCAGCAGCTGGATGGGGGGGGACACCGGGGAGCTGTTTTTT; cdr3_aa: CASSWMGGDTGELFF
j_call: TRBJ2-1; clone_size: NA; d_call: TRBD1; v_call: TRBV6-1; cdr3_nt: TGTGCCAGCAGTAGACAGGGTGGGTTTCCAAATGAGCAGTTCTTC; cdr3_aa: CASSRQGGFPNEQFF
j_call: TRBJ2-2; clone_size: NA; d_call: TRBD2; v_call: TRBV27; cdr3_nt: TGTGCCAGCAGTTTAGCGGGGGGGCACACCGGGGAGCTGTTTTTT; cdr3_aa: CASSLAGGHTGELFF
j_call: TRBJ1-2; clone_size: NA; d_call: NA; v_call: TRBV19; cdr3_nt: TGTGCCAGTAGTAGGCCCAGAGGTCCCTATGGCTACACCTTC; cdr3_aa: CASSRPRGPYGYTF
j_call: TRBJ2-5; clone_size: NA; d_call: TRBD2; v_call: TRBV28; cdr3_nt: TGTGCCAGCAGTTTTCTTAGGCTAGCGGAAGAGACCCAGTACTTC; cdr3_aa: CASSFLRLAEETQYF
j_call: TRBJ1-2; clone_size: NA; d_call: NA; v_call: TRBV9; cdr3_nt: TGTGCCAGCAGCGTAGGTAATTTCTATGGCTACACCTTC; cdr3_aa: CASSVGNFYGYTF
j_call: TRBJ1-2; clone_size: NA; d_call: NA; v_call: TRBV6-5; cdr3_nt: TGTGCCAGCAGTTACAGGCCCCTAGAAACCTATGGCTACACCTTC; cdr3_aa: CASSYRPLETYGYTF
j_call: TRBJ1-2; clone_size: NA; d_call: NA; v_call: TRBV6-6; cdr3_nt: TGTGCCAGCAGTTACTTCAGAAACTATGGCTACACCTTC; cdr3_aa: CASSYFRNYGYTF
j_call: TRBJ1-5; clone_size: NA; d_call: TRBD1; v_call: TRBV4-3; cdr3_nt: TGCGCCAGCAGCCAATCGACAGGGGCCAATCAGCCCCAGCATTTT; cdr3_aa: CASSQSTGANQPQHF
j_call: TRBJ2-1; clone_size: NA; d_call: NA; v_call: TRBV18; cdr3_nt: TGTGCCAGCTCACCACGGGAGGTCGGTGATGGCAATGAGCAGTTCTTC; cdr3_aa: CASSPREVGDGNEQFF
j_call: TRBJ2-1; clone_size: once; d_call: NA; v_call: TRBV18; cdr3_nt: TGTGCCAGCTCACCAAGACACACAGGGACCTACAATGAGCAGTTCTTC; cdr3_aa: CASSPRHTGTYNEQFF
j_call: TRBJ2-1; clone_size: NA; d_call: NA; v_call: TRBV9; cdr3_nt: TGTGCCAGCAGCGTAGGGGGGGTCTCCACCTACAATGAGCAGTTCTTC; cdr3_aa: CASSVGGVSTYNEQFF
j_call: TRBJ2-6; clone_size: once; d_call: NA; v_call: TRBV28; cdr3_nt: TGTGCCAGCAGTTTCAGGGGCTCTGGGGCCAACGTCCTGACTTTC; cdr3_aa: CASSFRGSGANVLTF
j_call: TRBJ2-7; clone_size: once; d_call: TRBD1; v_call: TRBV29-1; cdr3_nt: TGCAGCGTTGAGGGACAGGGGGTCCACGAGCAGTACTTC; cdr3_aa: CSVEGQGVHEQYF
j_call: TRBJ1-5; clone_size: once; d_call: NA; v_call: TRBV30; cdr3_nt: TGTGCCTGGAGTTTCTCAGGGGGCAATCAGCCCCAGCATTTT; cdr3_aa: CAWSFSGGNQPQHF
j_call: TRBJ1-2; clone_size: once; d_call: NA; v_call: TRBV7-2; cdr3_nt: TGTGCCAGCAGCTTAGGTGGGCAGGGAGGCAACTATGGCTACACCTTC; cdr3_aa: CASSLGGQGGNYGYTF
j_call: TRBJ1-2; clone_size: NA; d_call: NA; v_call: TRBV18; cdr3_nt: TGTGCCAGCTCACCACCGAATGTCAGGGAAATGTATGGCTACACCTTC; cdr3_aa: CASSPPNVREMYGYTF
j_call: TRBJ2-7; clone_size: NA; d_call: NA; v_call: TRBV9; cdr3_nt: TGTGCCAGCAGCGACGAGGACTCCCGCAGGCAGTACTTC; cdr3_aa: CASSDEDSRRQYF
j_call: TRBJ1-2; clone_size: NA; d_call: NA; v_call: TRBV19; cdr3_nt: TGTGCCAGTAGTATTGGGGGGTACAACTATGGCTACACCTTC; cdr3_aa: CASSIGGYNYGYTF
j_call: TRBJ1-2; clone_size: few; d_call: NA; v_call: TRBV5-1; cdr3_nt: TGCGCCAGCAGCTCGCGAGGGACTGCTACCTATGGCTACACCTTC; cdr3_aa: CASSSRGTATYGYTF
j_call: TRBJ1-3; clone_size: NA; d_call: NA; v_call: TRBV18; cdr3_nt: TGTGCCAGCTCACTGGACAGTGGCTCTGGAAACACCATATATTTT; cdr3_aa: CASSLDSGSGNTIYF
j_call: TRBJ2-1; clone_size: NA; d_call: NA; v_call: TRBV5-4; cdr3_nt: TGTGCCAGCAGCCGAGAGCGGAGGAGCTCCTACAATGAGCAGTTCTTC; cdr3_aa: CASSRERRSSYNEQFF
j_call: TRBJ1-5; clone_size: NA; d_call: NA; v_call: TRBV19; cdr3_nt: TGTGCCAGTAGTAGTTTACTACTAAATCAGCCCCAGCATTTT; cdr3_aa: CASSSLLLNQPQHF
j_call: TRBJ2-7; clone_size: NA; d_call: TRBD2; v_call: TRBV5-4; cdr3_nt: TGTGCCAGCAGCTCGGGGGGGACTAGCGTCTACGAGCAGTACTTC; cdr3_aa: CASSSGGTSVYEQYF
j_call: TRBJ1-2; clone_size: NA; d_call: TRBD1; v_call: TRBV29-1; cdr3_nt: TGCAGCGTTGAGAGGACAGGGAAGGATGGCTACACCTTC; cdr3_aa: CSVERTGKDGYTF
j_call: TRBJ1-2; clone_size: NA; d_call: TRBD1; v_call: TRBV5-6; cdr3_nt: TGTGCCAGCAGCTTGTGGACAGGGTGGGGGTATGGCTACACCTTC; cdr3_aa: CASSLWTGWGYGYTF
j_call: TRBJ1-2; clone_size: NA; d_call: TRBD1; v_call: TRBV18; cdr3_nt: TGTGCCAGCTCACCGGGACAGGGGGCCAACTATGGCTACACCTTC; cdr3_aa: CASSPGQGANYGYTF
j_call: TRBJ1-2; clone_size: NA; d_call: TRBD1; v_call: TRBV28; cdr3_nt: TGTGCCAGCAGTTTCCCGGGACAGGTGGGGATTAACTATGGCTACACCTTC; cdr3_aa: CASSFPGQVGINYGYTF
j_call: TRBJ2-5; clone_size: once; d_call: NA; v_call: TRBV19; cdr3_nt: TGTGCCAGTAGTGACCGGGGAAGTGGTGGAGAGACCCAGTACTTC; cdr3_aa: CASSDRGSGGETQYF
j_call: TRBJ2-7; clone_size: NA; d_call: TRBD2; v_call: TRBV29-1; cdr3_nt: TGCAGCGCCCGCCTGCGACTAGCTTCTAGGATCTACGAGCAGTACTTC; cdr3_aa: CSARLRLASRIYEQYF
j_call: TRBJ2-7; clone_size: NA; d_call: NA; v_call: TRBV7-6; cdr3_nt: TGTGCCAGCAGCCCCCTCTCCGAGCAGTACTTC; cdr3_aa: CASSPLSEQYF
j_call: TRBJ2-2; clone_size: NA; d_call: TRBD2; v_call: TRBV13; cdr3_nt: TGTGCCAGCAGCCCCGAGGCGGGAGCCCGAACCGGGGAGCTGTTTTTT; cdr3_aa: CASSPEAGARTGELFF
j_call: TRBJ1-2; clone_size: NA; d_call: TRBD1; v_call: TRBV28; cdr3_nt: TGTGCCAGCAGTTTAGTCAGGGGGAAATGGTATGGCTACACCTTC; cdr3_aa: CASSLVRGKWYGYTF
j_call: TRBJ1-5; clone_size: NA; d_call: NA; v_call: TRBV29-1; cdr3_nt: TGCAGCGTCCTCTTGACTGGGTTCGGTCAGCCCCAGCATTTT; cdr3_aa: CSVLLTGFGQPQHF
j_call: TRBJ1-4; clone_size: NA; d_call: TRBD1; v_call: TRBV19; cdr3_nt: TGTGCCAGTACCGAAGGAGTGGACAGGGGTGCTGAAAAACTGTTTTTT; cdr3_aa: CASTEGVDRGAEKLFF
j_call: TRBJ1-2; clone_size: NA; d_call: NA; v_call: TRBV28; cdr3_nt: TGTGCCAGCAGTTTAACAGTAGCTAACTATGGCTACACCTTC; cdr3_aa: CASSLTVANYGYTF
j_call: TRBJ2-7; clone_size: few; d_call: TRBD2; v_call: TRBV27; cdr3_nt: TGTGCCAGCAGGACTAGCGGGGCCTACGAGCAGTACTTC; cdr3_aa: CASRTSGAYEQYF
j_call: TRBJ1-1; clone_size: NA; d_call: NA; v_call: TRBV28; cdr3_nt: TGTGCCAGCAGTTCCCTTTATTCCGCAGGAGGGGCGTTTTGGAACACTGAAGCTTTCTTT; cdr3_aa: CASSSLYSAGGAFWNTEAFF
j_call: TRBJ2-7; clone_size: once; d_call: TRBD1; v_call: TRBV5-1; cdr3_nt: TGCGCCAGCAGCCTTGAGACAGGGGGTGTCTACGAGCAGTACTTC; cdr3_aa: CASSLETGGVYEQYF
j_call: TRBJ1-1; clone_size: once; d_call: NA; v_call: TRBV28; cdr3_nt: TGTGCCAGCCGGGACTCTAACACTGAAGCTTTCTTT; cdr3_aa: CASRDSNTEAFF
j_call: TRBJ2-7; clone_size: NA; d_call: TRBD2; v_call: TRBV2; cdr3_nt: TGTGCCAGCATCCTAGCGGGAACACTCTTTTCGGACTCCTACGAGCAGTACTTC; cdr3_aa: CASILAGTLFSDSYEQYF